Sequencing of this T cell receptor beta chain was carried out in a study of T cell clones after liver transplantation. The overall study: TCRbeta sequencing after a pre-transplant mixed lymphocyte reaction identified graft-donor-reactive clones, later tracked in post-transplant blood. Standard immunosuppression, with no induction, continued until 12-24 months after transplant. Regarding the study as a whole: The donor-reactive repertoire was only partly measurable in two subjects, lacking donor cells. Compared with third party-reactive sequences, donor-reactive ones declined more, independent of withdrawal success.

The assay was immunoSEQ multiplex PCR, and TCRdb's table has in-frame clones only and misses some. The sample consists of roughly 100,000 clones, around four fifths of them appearing once. Germline CDR1 is SGHTA and CDR2 is FQGTGA. The CDR3 is 15 amino acids. V gave up 2 bases and J gave up 1 base, with 12 bases separating them. Of note for this clone: Antigen unknown.

Sequenced material: CD4+ T cells from blood, taken before liver transplant. This receptor was identified in a human donor who received a liver transplant. V is TRBV7-3 and J is TRBJ2-7; TRBD1 is a possible D gene (7 bases). Written as DNA, the CDR3 is TGTGCCAGCAGCTTATGGGCGGGACAGTCCTACGAGCAGTACTTC. This encodes CASSLWAGQSYEQYF.